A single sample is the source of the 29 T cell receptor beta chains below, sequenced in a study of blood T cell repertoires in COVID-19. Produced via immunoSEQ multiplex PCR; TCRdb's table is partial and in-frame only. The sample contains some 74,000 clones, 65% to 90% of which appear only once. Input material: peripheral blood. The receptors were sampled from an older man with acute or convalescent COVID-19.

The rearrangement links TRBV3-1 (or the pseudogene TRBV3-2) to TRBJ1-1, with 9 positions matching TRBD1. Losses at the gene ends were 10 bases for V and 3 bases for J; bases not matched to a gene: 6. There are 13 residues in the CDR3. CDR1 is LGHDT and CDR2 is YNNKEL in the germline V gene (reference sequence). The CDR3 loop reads CATRDREDTEAFF. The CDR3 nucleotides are TGTGCCACCAGGGACAGGGAAGACACTGAAGCTTTCTTT.

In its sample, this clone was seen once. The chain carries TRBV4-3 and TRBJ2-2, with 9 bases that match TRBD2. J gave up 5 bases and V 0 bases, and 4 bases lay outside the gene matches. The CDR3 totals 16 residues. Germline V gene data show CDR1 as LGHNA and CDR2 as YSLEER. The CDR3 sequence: CASSQDPAGGTGELFF. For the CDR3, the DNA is TGCGCCAGCAGCCAAGACCCCGCGGGAGGGACCGGGGAGCTGTTTTTT.

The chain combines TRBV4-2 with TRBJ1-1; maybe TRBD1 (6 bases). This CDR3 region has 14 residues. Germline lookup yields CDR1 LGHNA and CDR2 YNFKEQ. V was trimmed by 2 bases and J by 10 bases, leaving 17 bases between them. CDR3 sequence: CASSQYRTAEGAFF. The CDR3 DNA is TGTGCCAGCAGCCAATACCGGACAGCCGAGGGAGCTTTCTTT.

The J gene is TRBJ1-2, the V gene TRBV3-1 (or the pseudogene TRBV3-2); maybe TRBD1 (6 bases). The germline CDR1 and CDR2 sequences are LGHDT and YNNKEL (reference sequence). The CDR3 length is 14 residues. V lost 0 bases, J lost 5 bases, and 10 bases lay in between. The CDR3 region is CASSQEGQKYGYTF. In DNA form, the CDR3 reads TGTGCCAGCAGCCAAGAAGGACAGAAGTATGGCTACACCTTC.

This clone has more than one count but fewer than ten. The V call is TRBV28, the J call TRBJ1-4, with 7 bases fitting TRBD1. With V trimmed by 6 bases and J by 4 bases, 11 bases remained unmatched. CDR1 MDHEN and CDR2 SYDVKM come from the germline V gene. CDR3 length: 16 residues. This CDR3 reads CASSPPRQGGNEKLFF. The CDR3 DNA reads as TGTGCCAGCAGCCCACCCCGACAGGGTGGTAATGAAAAACTGTTTTTT.

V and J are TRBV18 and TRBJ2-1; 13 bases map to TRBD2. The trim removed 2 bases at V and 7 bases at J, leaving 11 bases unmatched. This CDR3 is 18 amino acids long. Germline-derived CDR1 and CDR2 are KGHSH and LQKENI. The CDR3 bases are TGTGCCAGCTCACCAAGCACTAGCGGGAGGGCCCGGGATAATGAGCAGTTCTTC. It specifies CASSPSTSGRARDNEQFF.

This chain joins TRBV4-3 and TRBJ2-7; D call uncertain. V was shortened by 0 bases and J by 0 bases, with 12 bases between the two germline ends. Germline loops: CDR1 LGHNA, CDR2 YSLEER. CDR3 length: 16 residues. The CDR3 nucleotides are TGCGCCAGCAGCCAAGATACACAGCCGAGCTCCTACGAGCAGTACTTC. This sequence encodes CASSQDTQPSSYEQYF.

The CDR3 DNA is TGTGCCAGTAGTATAGGTGGGGCAGGGCCCTATCAGCCCCAGCATTTT. Translation: CASSIGGAGPYQPQHF. The rearrangement links TRBV19 to TRBJ1-5; weak D call: TRBD1 (5 bases). V gave up 1 base and J gave up 5 bases, with 15 bases separating them. CDR1 and CDR2 from the germline V gene are LNHDA and SQIVND (reference sequence). The CDR3 is 16 residues long.

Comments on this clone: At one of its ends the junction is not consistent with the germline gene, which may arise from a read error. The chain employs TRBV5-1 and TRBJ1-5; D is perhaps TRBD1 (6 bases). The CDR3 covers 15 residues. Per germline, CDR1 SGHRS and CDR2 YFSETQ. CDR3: CASRLGASGDQPQHF. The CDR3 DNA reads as TGCGCCAGCAGATTGGGGGCCTCAGGCGATCAGCCCCAGCATTTT.

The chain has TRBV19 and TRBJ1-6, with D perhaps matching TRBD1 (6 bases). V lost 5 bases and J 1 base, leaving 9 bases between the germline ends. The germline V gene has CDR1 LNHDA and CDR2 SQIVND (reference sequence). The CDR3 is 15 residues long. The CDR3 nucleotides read TGTGCCAGTAGTGCAGGGGCGTCCTATAATTCACCCCTCCACTTT. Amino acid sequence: CASSAGASYNSPLHF. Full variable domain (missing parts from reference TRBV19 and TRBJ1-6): DGGITQSPKYLFRKEGQNVTLSCEQNLNHDAMYWYRQDPGQGLRLIYYSQIVNDFQKGDIAEGYSVSREKKESFPLTVTSAQKNPTAFYLCASSAGASYNSPLHFGNGTRLTVT.

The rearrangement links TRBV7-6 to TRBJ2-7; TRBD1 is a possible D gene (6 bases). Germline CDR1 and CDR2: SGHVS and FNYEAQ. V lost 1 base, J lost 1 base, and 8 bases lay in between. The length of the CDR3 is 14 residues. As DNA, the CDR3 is TGTGCCAGCAGCTTAGTCCAGGGGTCCTACGAGCAGTACTTC. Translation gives CASSLVQGSYEQYF.

For the CDR3, the DNA is TGTGCCAGCAGCGTGAGACCGGGACAGGGTTCCGAGCAGTACTTC. This gives the protein CASSVRPGQGSEQYF. J is TRBJ2-7 and V is TRBV9; the match to TRBD1 covers 9 bases. Looked up from germline, CDR1 is SGDLS and CDR2 is YYNGEE. Trimming removed 2 bases from V and 6 bases from J; junction bases left unmatched: 9. CDR3 length: 15 residues.

This chain's CDR3 is CASSRRGNTGELFF. CDR3 coding DNA: TGTGCCAGCAGCCGTAGAGGGAACACCGGGGAGCTGTTTTTT. V usage is TRBV11-2 and J usage is TRBJ2-2; the D is unclear. V lost 5 bases and J 1 base, leaving 8 bases between the germline ends. Germline-derived CDR1 and CDR2 are SGHAT and FQNNGV. The CDR3 totals 14 residues.

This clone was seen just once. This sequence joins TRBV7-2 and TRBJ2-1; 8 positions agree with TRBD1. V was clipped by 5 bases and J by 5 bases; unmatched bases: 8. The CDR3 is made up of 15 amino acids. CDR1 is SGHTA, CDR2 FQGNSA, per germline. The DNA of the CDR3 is TGTGCCAGCAGCACCGCCGGGACAGGAGACAATGAGCAGTTCTTC. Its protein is CASSTAGTGDNEQFF. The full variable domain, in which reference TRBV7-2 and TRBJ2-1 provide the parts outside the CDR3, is GAGVSQSPSNKVTEKGKDVELRCDPISGHTALYWYRQSLGQGLEFLIYFQGNSAPDKSGLPSDRFSAERTGGSVSTLTIQRTQQEDSAVYLCASSTAGTGDNEQFFGPGTRLTVL.

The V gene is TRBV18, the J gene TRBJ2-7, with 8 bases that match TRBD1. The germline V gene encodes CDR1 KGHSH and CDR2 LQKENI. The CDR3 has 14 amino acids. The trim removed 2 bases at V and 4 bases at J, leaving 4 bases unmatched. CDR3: CASSPGQGEYEQYF. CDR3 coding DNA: TGTGCCAGCTCACCAGGACAGGGTGAATACGAGCAGTACTTC.

CDR3 DNA sequence: TGTGCCAGCTCACCACCGGGGAAGCGGAGGGGAGAGACCCAGTACTTC. It is translated as CASSPPGKRRGETQYF. The genes are TRBV18 and TRBJ2-5, with a weak D call TRBD2 (6 bases). The CDR3 consists of 16 residues. Trimming took off 0 bases at V and 4 bases at J, with 15 bases between the two ends. Germline loops: CDR1 KGHSH, CDR2 LQKENI.

This CDR3 reads CASSVMRDTEAFF. CDR3 nucleotides: TGTGCCAGTAGCGTAATGAGAGACACTGAAGCTTTCTTT. The V and J genes are TRBV19 and TRBJ1-1; D not resolved. Germline V gene sequence: CDR1 LNHDA, CDR2 SQIVND (reference sequence). Trimming took 6 bases from V and 3 from J, leaving 11 bases between them. The CDR3 consists of 13 residues.

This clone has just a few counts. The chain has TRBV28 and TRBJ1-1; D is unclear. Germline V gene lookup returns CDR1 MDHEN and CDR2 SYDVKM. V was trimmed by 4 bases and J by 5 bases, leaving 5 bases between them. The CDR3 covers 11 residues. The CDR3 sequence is CASSSVTEAFF. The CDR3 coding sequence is TGTGCCAGCAGTTCAGTAACTGAAGCTTTCTTT.

This CDR3 reads CASRTGDKDIQYF. CDR3 coding DNA: TGCGCCAGCCGGACTGGGGACAAGGACATTCAGTACTTC. V usage is TRBV5-1 and J usage is TRBJ2-4, with TRBD1 as a possible D gene (6 bases). Trimming stripped 7 bases from V and 8 bases from J, with 16 bases between. The CDR3 contains 13 residues. Germline values: CDR1 SGHRS, CDR2 YFSETQ.

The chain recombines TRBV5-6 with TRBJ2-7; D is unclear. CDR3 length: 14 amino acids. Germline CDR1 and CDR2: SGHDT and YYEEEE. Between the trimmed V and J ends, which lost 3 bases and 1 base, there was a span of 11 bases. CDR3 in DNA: TGTGCCAGCAGCTCCTCGACACAATCCTACGAGCAGTACTTC. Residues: CASSSSTQSYEQYF. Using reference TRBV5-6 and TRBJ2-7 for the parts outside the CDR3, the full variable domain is DAGVTQSPTHLIKTRGQQVTLRCSPKSGHDTVSWYQQALGQGPQFIFQYYEEEERQRGNFPDRFSGHQFPNYSSELNVNALLLGDSALYLCASSSSTQSYEQYFGPGTRLTVT.

CDR3: CASSLSKTSGSIDTQYF. CDR3 DNA: TGTGCCAGCAGTTTATCGAAAACTAGCGGGAGTATAGATACGCAGTATTTT. This chain links TRBV27 with TRBJ2-3; 11 bases match TRBD2. This CDR3 is built from 17 residues. The germline V gene has CDR1 MNHEY and CDR2 SMNVEV (reference sequence). V trimming: 0 bases; J trimming: 5 bases; junction bases outside the gene matches: 7.

The CDR3 spells CASSYSPRSHYEQYF. The CDR3 nucleotides read TGTGCCAGCAGTTATTCTCCGAGGTCACACTACGAGCAGTACTTC. V is TRBV6-9 and J is TRBJ2-7; no reliable D call. Germline V lookup: CDR1 MNHGY, CDR2 SVAAGI. The CDR3 consists of 15 residues. V lost 0 bases and J lost 3, with 12 bases in between.

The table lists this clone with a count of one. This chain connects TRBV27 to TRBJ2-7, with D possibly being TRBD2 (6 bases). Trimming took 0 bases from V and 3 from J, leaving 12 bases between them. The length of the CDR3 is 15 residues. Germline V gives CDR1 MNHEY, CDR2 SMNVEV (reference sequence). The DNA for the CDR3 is TGTGCCAGCAGTTTATCGCTAGCGACCTACTACGAGCAGTACTTC. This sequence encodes CASSLSLATYYEQYF.

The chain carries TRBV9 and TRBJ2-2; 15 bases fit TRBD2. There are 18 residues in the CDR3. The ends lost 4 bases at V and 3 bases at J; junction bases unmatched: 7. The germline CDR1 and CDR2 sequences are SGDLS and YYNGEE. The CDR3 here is CASSPWTSGRGHTGELFF. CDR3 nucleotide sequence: TGTGCCAGCAGCCCCTGGACTAGCGGGAGGGGGCACACCGGGGAGCTGTTTTTT.

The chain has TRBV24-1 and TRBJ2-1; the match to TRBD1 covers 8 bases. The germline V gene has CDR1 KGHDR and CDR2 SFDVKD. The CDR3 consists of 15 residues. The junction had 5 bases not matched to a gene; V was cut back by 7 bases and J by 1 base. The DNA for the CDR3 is TGTGCCACCAGAGTACAGGGGGTATCCTACAATGAGCAGTTCTTC. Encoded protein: CATRVQGVSYNEQFF.

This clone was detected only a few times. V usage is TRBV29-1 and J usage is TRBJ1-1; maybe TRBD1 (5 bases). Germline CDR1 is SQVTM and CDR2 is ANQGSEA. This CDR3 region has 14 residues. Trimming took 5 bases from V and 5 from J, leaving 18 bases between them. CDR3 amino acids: CSVSRDGRWTEAFF. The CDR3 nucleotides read TGCAGCGTTTCCCGGGACGGGAGGTGGACTGAAGCTTTCTTT.

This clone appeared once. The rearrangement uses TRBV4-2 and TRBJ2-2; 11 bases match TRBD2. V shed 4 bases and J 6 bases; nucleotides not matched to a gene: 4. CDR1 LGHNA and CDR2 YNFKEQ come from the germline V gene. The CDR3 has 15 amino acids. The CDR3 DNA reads TGTGCCAGCAGCCTTAGCGGGGGGGCCCCCGGGGAGCTGTTTTTT. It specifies CASSLSGGAPGELFF.

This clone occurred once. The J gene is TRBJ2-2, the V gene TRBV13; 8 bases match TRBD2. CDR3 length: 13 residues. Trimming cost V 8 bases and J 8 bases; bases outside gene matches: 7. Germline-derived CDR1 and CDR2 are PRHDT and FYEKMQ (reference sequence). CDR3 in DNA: TGTGCCAGCTCAAGCGGGAGATCTGGGGAGCTGTTTTTT. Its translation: CASSSGRSGELFF.

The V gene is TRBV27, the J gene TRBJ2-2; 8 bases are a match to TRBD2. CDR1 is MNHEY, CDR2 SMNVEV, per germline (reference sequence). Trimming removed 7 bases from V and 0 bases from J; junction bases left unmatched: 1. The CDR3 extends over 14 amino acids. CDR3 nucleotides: TGTGCCAGCACGGGACTAGCGAACACCGGGGAGCTGTTTTTT. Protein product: CASTGLANTGELFF.